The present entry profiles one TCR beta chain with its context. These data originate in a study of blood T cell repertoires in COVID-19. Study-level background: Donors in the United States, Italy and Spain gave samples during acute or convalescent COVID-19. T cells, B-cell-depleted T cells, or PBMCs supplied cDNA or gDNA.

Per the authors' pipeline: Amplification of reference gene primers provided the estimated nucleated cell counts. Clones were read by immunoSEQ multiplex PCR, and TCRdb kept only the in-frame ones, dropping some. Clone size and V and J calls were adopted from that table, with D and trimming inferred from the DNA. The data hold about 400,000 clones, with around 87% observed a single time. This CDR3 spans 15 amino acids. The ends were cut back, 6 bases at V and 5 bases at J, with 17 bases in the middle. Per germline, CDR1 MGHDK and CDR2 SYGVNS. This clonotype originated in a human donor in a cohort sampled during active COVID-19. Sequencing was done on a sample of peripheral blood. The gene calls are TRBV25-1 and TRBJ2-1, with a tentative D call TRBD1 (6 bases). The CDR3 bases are TGTGCCAGCAGAAACCAGGGACAAGCAGACAATGAGCAGTTCTTC. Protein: CASRNQGQADNEQFF.